The 29 T cell receptor beta chains presented below share a single source sample, sequenced in a study of blood T cell repertoires in COVID-19. Sequenced by immunoSEQ multiplex PCR; TCRdb stores in-frame clones only, minus some. The table records 95,000 to 150,000 clones, roughly 88% of them present only once. Sequencing was done on a sample of peripheral blood. These receptors were obtained from a man aged 45-65 years with acute or convalescent COVID-19.

The chain joins TRBV27 to TRBJ2-1; D remains ambiguous. Deletions cut 5 bases from V and 2 bases from J, with 13 bases between. The CDR3 is 15 amino acids. Germline CDR1 is MNHEY and CDR2 is SMNVEV (reference sequence). In DNA, the CDR3 is TGTGCCAGCAGTCACCTCCTTGGCCCCTACAATGAGCAGTTCTTC. Translation: CASSHLLGPYNEQFF.

This clone was seen only a few times. In DNA, the CDR3 is TGCAGCGTTGAAGGCGGGGCCTACGAGCAGTACTTC. Translated, it gives CSVEGGAYEQYF. The rearrangement links TRBV29-1 to TRBJ2-7, with D perhaps TRBD2 (6 bases). CDR1 and CDR2 (germline): SQVTM, ANQGSEA. The CDR3 is 12 residues long. Trimming removed 1 base at V and 2 bases at J, with 6 bases between.

In this sample, this clone turned up a few times. This chain uses TRBV4-1 with TRBJ2-2; D possibly corresponds to TRBD2 (6 bases). Trimming stripped 1 base from V and 7 bases from J, with 16 bases between. The germline V gene has CDR1 MGHRA and CDR2 YSYEKL. This CDR3 spans 16 amino acids. For the CDR3, the DNA is TGCGCCAGCAGCCAAGTCTCTCGGGAGCCGAGCGGGGAGCTGTTTTTT. This sequence encodes CASSQVSREPSGELFF.

The J gene is TRBJ1-3, the V gene TRBV18; TRBD1 matches at 9 bases. V lost 3 bases, J lost 1 base, and 4 bases stayed unmatched. CDR1 is KGHSH and CDR2 is LQKENI in the germline V gene. The CDR3 has 16 residues. The CDR3 DNA reads as TGTGCCAGCTCACCCGGGACAGGGTCTTCTGGAAACACCATATATTTT. Amino acids: CASSPGTGSSGNTIYF.

The V and J genes are TRBV25-1 and TRBJ1-2; perhaps TRBD1 as D (6 bases). V shed 10 bases and J shed 4 bases, with 16 bases lying between them. The CDR3 extends over 13 amino acids. Germline V gene sequence: CDR1 MGHDK, CDR2 SYGVNS. In DNA, the CDR3 is TGTGCCACCCAACCCGGGGGGGCCTATGGCTACACCTTC. It yields the protein CATQPGGAYGYTF.

This clone was detected a few times. The J gene is TRBJ1-2, the V gene TRBV6-5, with 8 nucleotides matching TRBD1. Losses at the gene ends were 5 bases for V and 7 bases for J; bases not matched to a gene: 9. Germline CDR1 is MNHEY and CDR2 is SVGAGI. CDR3 length: 14 amino acids. CDR3 sequence: CASSNGQGPGGYTF. DNA for the CDR3: TGTGCCAGCAGTAACGGACAGGGCCCTGGTGGCTACACCTTC.

The chain is built from TRBV14 and TRBJ1-2; a possible D gene is TRBD1 (6 bases). The ends were cut back, 2 bases at V and 3 bases at J, with 10 bases in the middle. Germline CDR1 is SGHDN and CDR2 is FVKESK. The CDR3 length is 14 residues. The CDR3 here is CASSQPGQHYGYTF. CDR3 DNA sequence: TGTGCCAGCAGCCAACCCGGACAGCACTATGGCTACACCTTC.

The chain couples TRBV12-5 to TRBJ2-2, with D possibly being TRBD2 (5 bases). The CDR3 contains 16 residues. The V and J ends lost 1 base and 0 bases respectively, with 9 bases between them. Germline loops: CDR1 LGHNT, CDR2 FRNRAP. CDR3 loop: CASGLGGITNTGELFF. The CDR3, as DNA: TGTGCTAGTGGTTTGGGAGGGATCACGAACACCGGGGAGCTGTTTTTT.

In the case of this clone: Other nucleotide sequences in the sample specify the same CDR3. The chain carries TRBV18 and TRBJ1-4; D may be TRBD1 (5 bases). V was cut by 8 bases and J by 2 bases, with 12 bases left in between. This CDR3 has 14 amino acids. Germline values: CDR1 KGHSH, CDR2 LQKENI. The CDR3 sequence: CASTAGGTNEKLFF. The CDR3 nucleotides read TGTGCCAGCACCGCCGGGGGGACTAATGAAAAACTGTTTTTT.

The rearrangement joins TRBV15 to TRBJ2-5; D uncertain. Germline-derived CDR1 and CDR2 are LNHNV and YYDKDF (reference sequence). The CDR3 sequence is 13 residues long. V was trimmed by 1 base and J by 1 base, leaving 4 bases between them. The CDR3, as DNA: TGTGCCACCAGCAGAGTCCTCCAAGAGACCCAGTACTTC. Encoded protein: CATSRVLQETQYF.

The chain is built from TRBV11-2 and TRBJ2-5; unclear D gene. In germline, CDR1 is SGHAT, CDR2 FQNNGV. V lost 5 bases, J lost 3 bases, and 13 bases lay in between. This CDR3 has 14 amino acids. The CDR3 nucleotides read TGTGCCAGCAGCGGGCCGGTTTGGGAAGAGACCCAGTACTTC. This encodes CASSGPVWEETQYF.

The rearrangement joins TRBV15 to TRBJ2-1, with TRBD1 identical over 11 bases. V lost 0 bases, J lost 8 bases, and 6 bases stayed unmatched. Looked up from germline, CDR1 is LNHNV and CDR2 is YYDKDF (reference sequence). The CDR3 contains 16 residues. The CDR3, as DNA: TGTGCCACCAGCAGAGATAGGACAGGGGGCGAGGATGAGCAGTTCTTC. Translating it yields CATSRDRTGGEDEQFF.

On this clone itself: Within the sample, other DNA sequences also encode this same CDR3. This chain joins TRBV11-3 and TRBJ1-6, with TRBD1 matching 9 bases. The length of the CDR3 is 14 residues. V shed 5 bases, J shed 7 bases, and the junction held 3 bases outside the gene matches. Germline CDR1 SGHNT, CDR2 YENEEA. CDR3 nucleotide sequence: TGTGCCAGCAGCGCCGGGACAGGGAATTCACCCCTCCACTTT. Translated: CASSAGTGNSPLHF.

The chain joins TRBV19 to TRBJ2-1, with D uncertain. Per the germline V gene, CDR1 is LNHDA and CDR2 is SQIVND (reference sequence). The CDR3 consists of 15 residues. Trimming left V 3 bases short and J 0 bases short, with 9 bases between. For the CDR3, the DNA is TGTGCCAGTAGTATCGGCGGTCGCTCCTACAATGAGCAGTTCTTC. Translating it yields CASSIGGRSYNEQFF.

The chain carries TRBV6-5 and TRBJ2-3; 10 bases are a match to TRBD2. J lost 5 bases, V lost 7 bases, and 9 bases had no gene match. Per the germline V gene, CDR1 is MNHEY and CDR2 is SVGAGI. The CDR3 totals 15 residues. CDR3 sequence (DNA): TGTGCCAGCAAAATTTGGACTAGCGGTGGAGATACGCAGTATTTT. Translated, it gives CASKIWTSGGDTQYF.

This chain uses TRBV24-1 with TRBJ2-1; 14 positions match TRBD2. Germline V gene sequence: CDR1 KGHDR, CDR2 SFDVKD. The CDR3 loop spans 17 amino acids. V lost 3 bases to trimming and J lost 8 bases; unmatched junction nucleotides: 8. CDR3 residues: CATSDPGGTSGRYEQFF. The CDR3 DNA is TGTGCCACCAGTGATCCCGGGGGGACTAGCGGGAGATATGAGCAGTTCTTC.

The sample holds a few counts of this clone. The J gene is TRBJ2-3, the V gene TRBV7-7, with D possibly TRBD2 on 5 matching bases. Trimming took off 6 bases at V and 0 bases at J, with 13 bases between the two ends. This CDR3 comprises 15 residues. CDR1 is SSHAT and CDR2 is FNYEAQ in the germline V gene (reference sequence). The CDR3 loop reads CASSQGRTSTDTQYF. The CDR3 DNA follows: TGTGCCAGCAGTCAAGGGCGGACTAGCACAGATACGCAGTATTTT.

The rearrangement links TRBV12-3 or TRBV12-4 to TRBJ1-5; 8 positions agree with TRBD1. Trimming at V came to 7 bases and at J to 11 bases, leaving 10 bases not matched to a gene. The CDR3 length is 13 residues. The CDR3 is CASKGTGGMAQHF. CDR3 nucleotide sequence: TGTGCCAGCAAGGGGACAGGAGGTATGGCCCAGCATTTT.

This sequence joins TRBV11-3 and TRBJ2-3; D might be TRBD1 (5 bases). The CDR3 spans 14 residues. V was shortened by 2 bases and J by 5 bases, with 11 bases between the two germline ends. Per the germline V gene, CDR1 is SGHNT and CDR2 is YENEEA. This chain's CDR3 is CASSLRGSLDTQYF. The CDR3 DNA reads as TGTGCCAGCAGCTTAAGGGGCAGTCTAGATACGCAGTATTTT.

This clone has only a few counts. The chain joins TRBV2 to TRBJ2-1; maybe TRBD1 (6 bases). The CDR3 extends over 14 amino acids. Trimming removed 7 bases from V and 5 bases from J, with 15 bases in between. CDR1 is SNHLY, CDR2 FYNNEI, per germline. The CDR3 sequence: CASTQGKFDNEQFF. As DNA, the CDR3 is TGTGCCAGCACACAGGGAAAATTCGACAATGAGCAGTTCTTC.

This clone was counted between two and nine times. V and J are TRBV4-1 and TRBJ2-5; D might be TRBD2 (7 bases). V was cut by 3 bases and J by 4 bases, with 15 bases left in between. The CDR3 is 15 amino acids. The germline V gene has CDR1 MGHRA and CDR2 YSYEKL. The CDR3 nucleotides read TGCGCCAGCAGCCACCTACAGGGAGGGACAGAGACCCAGTACTTC. Amino acid sequence: CASSHLQGGTETQYF.

The chain links TRBV10-3 to TRBJ1-5; D gene unclear. Germline V lookup: CDR1 ENHRY, CDR2 SYGVKD. Trimming took off 4 bases at V and 7 bases at J, with 8 bases between the two ends. There are 12 residues in the CDR3. Written as DNA, the CDR3 is TGTGCCATCAGTGTTCTATTGCAGCCCCAGCATTTT. Translation: CAISVLLQPQHF.

The V gene is TRBV6-5, the J gene TRBJ2-2; 7 bases align to TRBD1. CDR3 size: 16 residues. Germline CDR1 MNHEY, CDR2 SVGAGI. Germline trimming cut 2 bases from V and 5 bases from J; bases unmatched to any gene: 8. Here the CDR3 reads CASSYNPTGLTGELFF. CDR3 coding DNA: TGTGCCAGCAGTTACAACCCGACAGGGCTAACCGGGGAGCTGTTTTTT.

The chain couples TRBV30 to TRBJ2-7; 10 bases are shared with TRBD1. This CDR3 region has 16 residues. CDR1 is GTSNPN and CDR2 is SVGIG in the germline V gene (reference sequence). The V and J ends lost 3 bases and 5 bases, in that order; junction bases with no gene match: 13. The CDR3 DNA reads as TGTGCCTGGAGGCCCAAACCGGGACAGGGGATGCACGAGCAGTACTTC. It translates to CAWRPKPGQGMHEQYF. The entire variable domain, with the rest obtained from reference TRBV30 and TRBJ2-7, is as follows: SQTIHQWPATLVQPVGSPLSLECTVEGTSNPNLYWYRQAAGRGLQLLFYSVGIGQISSEVPQNLSASRPQDRQFILSSKKLLLSDSGFYLCAWRPKPGQGMHEQYFGPGTRLTVT.

V is TRBV2 and J is TRBJ1-1; no firm D call. Trimming removed 3 bases from V and 10 bases from J, with 15 bases in between. The germline CDR1 and CDR2 sequences are SNHLY and FYNNEI. The CDR3 contains 13 residues. In DNA form, the CDR3 reads TGTGCCAGCAGTGATGGCCGGTCCCTAGGAGCTTTCTTT. Residues: CASSDGRSLGAFF. The full variable domain, in which reference TRBV2 and TRBJ1-1 provide the parts outside the CDR3, is EPEVTQTPSHQVTQMGQEVILRCVPISNHLYFYWYRQILGQKVEFLVSFYNNEISEKSEIFDDQFSVERPDGSNFTLKIRSTKLEDSAMYFCASSDGRSLGAFFGQGTRLTVV.

The chain employs TRBV6-4 and TRBJ2-7; perhaps TRBD1 as D (6 bases). The CDR3 is 14 amino acids. V lost 5 bases and J lost 5, with 16 bases in between. Germline V lookup: CDR1 MRHNA, CDR2 SNTAGT. The CDR3 DNA follows: TGTGCCAGCAGTCCGTCCGGACAGTTCCACGAGCAGTACTTC. It encodes CASSPSGQFHEQYF.

The rearrangement joins TRBV6-5 to TRBJ2-2; 8 nucleotides match TRBD1. The CDR3 loop spans 13 amino acids. Trimming at V came to 8 bases and at J to 5 bases, leaving 4 bases not matched to a gene. Looked up from germline, CDR1 is MNHEY and CDR2 is SVGAGI. The CDR3 DNA reads as TGTGCCAGCGACAGGGGTGGTACCGGGGAGCTGTTTTTT. This gives the protein CASDRGGTGELFF.

The chain is built from TRBV7-9 and TRBJ2-2, with D perhaps TRBD1 (6 bases). The CDR3 runs to 12 residues. CDR1 is SEHNR and CDR2 is FQNEAQ in the germline V gene (reference sequence). The V end was cut by 5 bases, the J end by 5 bases, with 6 bases between. The CDR3 reads CASSTGTGELFF. As DNA, the CDR3 is TGTGCCAGCAGCACAGGGACCGGGGAGCTGTTTTTT.

In its sample, this clone was seen once. In DNA form, the CDR3 reads TGTGCCAGCAGTTTATTCGGGCAGGGCTCCTACGAGCAGTACTTC. Protein: CASSLFGQGSYEQYF. This chain links TRBV6-2 or TRBV6-3 with TRBJ2-7, with D perhaps TRBD1 (5 bases). CDR1 and CDR2 from the germline V gene are MNHEY and SVGEGT. V was clipped by 4 bases and J by 0 bases, with 13 bases between them. This CDR3 is 15 amino acids long.